This T cell receptor (beta chain) was profiled in a study of blood T cells in healthy people across ages. Study-wide results and caveats: Roughly linearly, TCR beta diversity per million T cells fell as age increased. From one million sequenced T cells, diversity estimates were lower bounds.

Next came a second PCR, run for about 6 to 12 cycles, which used a sample-barcoded 5' primer along with a J-beta primer mix. Each cDNA molecule, via a template-switch adaptor with 12 random nucleotides, was tagged. TCRdb reanalysed the 5' RACE reads using MiXCR and keeps one entry per CDR3 protein. The data hold roughly 700,000 distinct CDR3 sequences, with 45% to 50% observed a single time. Germline-derived CDR1 and CDR2 are DFQATT and SNEGSKA (reference sequence). The ends were cut back, 0 bases at V and 4 bases at J, with 14 bases in the middle. The CDR3 totals 15 residues. To note about this clonotype: Its specificity is unknown.

Around 9.5 milliliters of peripheral blood were drawn from each donor. The V and J genes are TRBV20-1 and TRBJ2-3, with D uncertain. The sequenced sample consisted of blood. The source of this sequence is a woman between 55 and 75 years old in good health. The CDR3 DNA is TGCAGTGCTAGAGATGTGGGATCCAGCGCAGATACGCAGTATTTT. This codes for CSARDVGSSADTQYF.